Below are 16 T cell receptor beta chains sequenced from a single sample in a study of CD8 T cells in ankylosing spondylitis. TCRdb processed the 5' RACE reads anew with MiXCR; each CDR3 protein has one entry. The repertoire holds about 320,000 distinct CDR3 sequences, with around a tenth as singletons. Source material: blood, either unsorted or a sorted T cell fraction (not recorded which). These receptors were collected from a female donor with ankylosing spondylitis or in good health (not recorded which).

This clonotype appeared many times. This chain uses TRBV27 with TRBJ2-4; D not resolved. The germline V gene encodes CDR1 MNHEY and CDR2 SMNVEV (reference sequence). V lost 8 bases and J 0 bases, leaving 20 bases between the germline ends. The CDR3 has 17 amino acids. The CDR3 region has the DNA TGTGCCAGCCCTCCGTCGACGGTACCTCTAGCCAAAAACATTCAGTACTTC. Its translation is CASPPSTVPLAKNIQYF.

This clonotype came up once. The V gene is TRBV24-1, the J gene TRBJ2-5, with D perhaps TRBD1 or TRBD2 (5 bases each). Deletions cut 4 bases from V and 1 base from J, with 12 bases between. The length of the CDR3 is 15 residues. From germline, CDR1 is KGHDR and CDR2 SFDVKD. The CDR3 sequence is CATSDLGTAQETQYF. CDR3 coding DNA: TGTGCCACCAGTGACCTGGGGACGGCCCAAGAGACCCAGTACTTC.

Many counts were recorded for this clonotype. V gene TRBV29-1 combines with J gene TRBJ2-7; D may be TRBD1 (6 bases). Trimming cost V 4 bases and J 4 bases, with 14 bases left between them. Germline V gene data show CDR1 as SQVTM and CDR2 as ANQGSEA. The CDR3 totals 13 residues. The CDR3 loop is CSVAPGEIYEQYF. The CDR3 DNA reads TGCAGCGTTGCCCCAGGGGAGATTTACGAGCAGTACTTC.

This clonotype showed up just a few times. The genes are TRBV12-3 or TRBV12-4 and TRBJ2-7; possibly TRBD2 for D (6 bases). Trimming stripped 3 bases from V and 0 bases from J, with 15 bases between. The CDR3 runs to 16 residues. In DNA, the CDR3 is TGTGCCAGCAGTTTTATCAGTGGGGGGAGCTCCTACGAGCAGTACTTC. Translating gives CASSFISGGSSYEQYF.

Many counts were recorded for this clonotype. The chain employs TRBV27 and TRBJ2-7; D is perhaps TRBD1 or TRBD2 (5 bases each). The CDR3 extends over 14 amino acids. The germline gives CDR1 MNHEY, CDR2 SMNVEV (reference sequence). The V end lost 6 bases, the J end lost 2 bases, and 14 bases lay between the germline ends. This chain's CDR3 is CASSLGVGAYEQYF. Here the CDR3 DNA reads TGTGCCAGCAGCTTGGGGGTTGGGGCCTACGAGCAGTACTTC.

This clonotype was seen ten or more times. The chain has TRBV20-1 and TRBJ2-3; possible D gene TRBD2, 6 bases. Germline V gives CDR1 DFQATT, CDR2 SNEGSKA (reference sequence). The V gene lost 6 bases and the J gene lost 2 bases, with 18 bases spanning the gap. CDR3 length: 15 amino acids. The CDR3 sequence: CSAPWEEWVTDTQYF. The CDR3 DNA reads as TGCAGTGCCCCTTGGGAGGAGTGGGTCACAGATACGCAGTATTTT.

V and J are TRBV5-3 and TRBJ2-2, with 10 bases that match TRBD1. TRBV5-3 is filed as an ORF, its function uncertain. The CDR3 length is 14 residues. Trimming took 9 bases from V and 6 from J; bases not matched to a gene: 8. CDR3 amino acids: CATGQGLNSGELFF. The CDR3 DNA sequence: TGTGCCACGGGACAGGGGCTCAACTCCGGGGAGCTGTTTTTT.

This clonotype was recorded at least ten times. This chain links TRBV12-3 or TRBV12-4 with TRBJ2-2; D is undetermined. The CDR3 totals 14 residues. Trimming removed 5 bases from V and 6 bases from J, with 13 bases in between. This chain's CDR3 is CASSSRTVSGELFF. The CDR3 DNA follows: TGTGCCAGCAGTAGCCGAACCGTGTCCGGGGAGCTGTTTTTT.

This clonotype occurred many times. The V gene is TRBV6-1, the J gene TRBJ2-1, with D possibly being TRBD2 (5 bases). CDR1 and CDR2 from the germline V gene are MNHNS and SASEGT. The CDR3 is 19 residues long. V was trimmed by 2 bases and J by 2 bases, leaving 22 bases between them. CDR3 DNA: TGTGCCAGCAGTGAATTACCCCGCTTAGTAGCGCCTACCTACAATGAGCAGTTCTTC. Translation gives CASSELPRLVAPTYNEQFF.

In its sample, this clonotype was seen many times. The chain uses TRBV5-1 and TRBJ2-7, with D tentatively TRBD2 (6 bases). The CDR3 is 15 amino acids. Germline-derived CDR1 and CDR2 are SGHRS and YFSETQ. V lost 5 bases to trimming and J lost 0 bases, with 15 bases between them. The CDR3 DNA follows: TGCGCCAGCAGAAGAATAGCGGAGCCCTCCTACGAGCAGTACTTC. Translated: CASRRIAEPSYEQYF.

This clonotype was counted at least ten times. The chain uses TRBV5-1 and TRBJ2-1, with a tentative D call TRBD1 (5 bases). The V and J ends lost 0 bases and 7 bases respectively, with 8 bases between them. The CDR3 is made up of 13 amino acids. Germline values: CDR1 SGHRS, CDR2 YFSETQ. The CDR3 here is CASSLEGVNEQFF. The CDR3 DNA sequence: TGCGCCAGCAGCTTGGAAGGGGTGAATGAGCAGTTCTTC.

This clonotype came up many times. The rearrangement links TRBV5-5 to TRBJ2-5, with a tentative D call TRBD1 (6 bases). Germline values: CDR1 SGHKS, CDR2 YYEKEE (reference sequence). V was pared by 0 bases and J by 2 bases, with 8 bases between. CDR3 size: 14 residues. The CDR3 DNA reads as TGTGCCAGCAGCTTGGTCAGGGGACAAGAGACCCAGTACTTC. Translating gives CASSLVRGQETQYF.

This clonotype showed up many times. This sequence joins TRBV28 and TRBJ2-1, with D uncertain. This CDR3 contains 11 residues. In germline, CDR1 is MDHEN, CDR2 SYDVKM. The V gene lost 1 base and the J gene lost 10 bases, with 5 bases spanning the gap. The CDR3 sequence: CASSLSKEQFF. The DNA of the CDR3 is TGTGCCAGCAGTTTATCCAAGGAGCAGTTCTTC.

This clonotype has only a few counts. Germline is not matched at one junction end, which may reflect a read error. V is TRBV20-1 and J is TRBJ2-3, with 14 positions matching TRBD2. Germline CDR1 reads DFQATT; CDR2 reads SNEGSKA (reference sequence). CDR3 length: 17 residues. The CDR3 here is CCATPGLAGVGTDTQYF. The CDR3 bases are TGCTGTGCTACCCCGGGACTAGCGGGAGTGGGCACAGATACGCAGTATTTT.

This sequence joins TRBV4-3 and TRBJ2-7; a weak D match, TRBD2 (6 bases). Trimming took off 0 bases at V and 6 bases at J, with 15 bases between the two ends. Germline CDR1 and CDR2: LGHNA and YSLEER. The CDR3 extends over 15 amino acids. This CDR3 reads CASSQDRLVSSEQYF. The DNA of the CDR3 is TGCGCCAGCAGCCAAGATAGACTAGTGTCTTCCGAGCAGTACTTC.

This clonotype was seen a handful of times. This chain connects TRBV12-3 or TRBV12-4 to TRBJ1-6; 9 nucleotides align to TRBD1. The trim removed 5 bases at V and 10 bases at J, leaving 6 bases unmatched. The CDR3 covers 14 residues. CDR3 nucleotide sequence: TGTGCCAGCAGTGGCGGGACAGGGATGTCACCCCTCCACTTT. This sequence encodes CASSGGTGMSPLHF.